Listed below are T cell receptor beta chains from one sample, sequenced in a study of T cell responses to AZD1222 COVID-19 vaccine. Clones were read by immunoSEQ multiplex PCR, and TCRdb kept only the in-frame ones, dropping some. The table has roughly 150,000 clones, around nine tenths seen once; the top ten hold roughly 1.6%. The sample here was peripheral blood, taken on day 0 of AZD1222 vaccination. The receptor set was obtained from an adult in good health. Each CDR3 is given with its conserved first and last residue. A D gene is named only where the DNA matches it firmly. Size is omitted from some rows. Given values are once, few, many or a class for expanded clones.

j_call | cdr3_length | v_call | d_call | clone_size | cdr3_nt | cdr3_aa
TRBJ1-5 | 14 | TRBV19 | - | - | TGTGCCAGTAGTATAGATGGGCGGCCAGCGCCCCAGCATTTT | CASSIDGRPAPQHF
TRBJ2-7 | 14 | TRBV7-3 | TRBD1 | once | TGTGCCAGCAGCCGACAGGGGGCGATGGGCGAGCAGTACTTC | CASSRQGAMGEQYF
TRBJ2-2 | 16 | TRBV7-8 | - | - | TGTGCCAGCAGCTTAGTTGTAGCGTTACTCACCGGGGAGCTGTTTTTT | CASSLVVALLTGELFF
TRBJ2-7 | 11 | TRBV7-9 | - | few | TGTGCCAGCAGCTTACTGAACGAGCAGTACTTC | CASSLLNEQYF
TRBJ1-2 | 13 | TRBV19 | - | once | TGTGCCAGTAGTGCGTTTAGCAGATATGGCTACACCTTC | CASSAFSRYGYTF
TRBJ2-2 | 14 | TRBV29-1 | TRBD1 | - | TGCAGCGCAATCCGGGACAGGGAGGACGGGGAGCTGTTTTTT | CSAIRDREDGELFF
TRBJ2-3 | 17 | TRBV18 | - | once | TGTGCCAGCTCACCTAAAGTAGGGCTCGACAGCACAGATACGCAGTATTTT | CASSPKVGLDSTDTQYF
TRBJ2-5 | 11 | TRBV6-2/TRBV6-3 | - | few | TGTGCCAGCAGTTACGGGAGACAGCAGTACTTC | CASSYGRQQYF
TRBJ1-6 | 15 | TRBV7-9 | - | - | TGTGCCAGCACCCCGTGGGGAGAGGGTAATTCACCCCTCCACTTT | CASTPWGEGNSPLHF
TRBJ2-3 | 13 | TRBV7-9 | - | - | TGTGCCAGCAGCTTCCAAGGGACAGATACGCAGTATTTT | CASSFQGTDTQYF
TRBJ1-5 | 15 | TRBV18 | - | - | TGTGCCAGCTCACCACAGGGGGGAATAACGCAGCCCCAGCATTTT | CASSPQGGITQPQHF
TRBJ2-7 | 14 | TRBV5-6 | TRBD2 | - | TGTGCCAGCAGCTTCGGCGGGAGTACGGGCGAGCAGTACTTC | CASSFGGSTGEQYF
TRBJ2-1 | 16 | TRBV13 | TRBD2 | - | TGTGCCAGCAGCCCAACTAGGACTAGCGCCTACAATGAGCAGTTCTTC | CASSPTRTSAYNEQFF
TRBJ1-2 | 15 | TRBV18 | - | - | TGTGCCAGCTCAAAGACAGGCGCCGAAGGCTATGGCTACACCTTC | CASSKTGAEGYGYTF
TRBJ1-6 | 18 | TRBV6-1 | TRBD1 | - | TGTGCCAGCAGTGAAACCTTCGGGGGGACAGGGCCCAGGGAACCCCTCCACTTT | CASSETFGGTGPREPLHF
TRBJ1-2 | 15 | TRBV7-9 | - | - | TGTGCCAGCAGCCCTGATGCGGACTACCGGAACGGCTACACCTTC | CASSPDADYRNGYTF
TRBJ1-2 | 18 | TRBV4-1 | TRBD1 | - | TGCGCCAGCAGCCAAGTTCCGGGACAGGGGGCGGCCGGCATTGGCTACACCTTC | CASSQVPGQGAAGIGYTF
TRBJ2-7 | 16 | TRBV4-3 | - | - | TGCGCCAGCAGCCAAGGTGTAGGGGTGGGCCCCTACGAGCAGTACTTC | CASSQGVGVGPYEQYF
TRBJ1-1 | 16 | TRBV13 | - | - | TGTGCCAGCAGCCCCGGGGGGGGGCAGAGAAACACTGAAGCTTTCTTT | CASSPGGGQRNTEAFF
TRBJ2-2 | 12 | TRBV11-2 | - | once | TGTGCCAGCAGCTTAGTGGGCGGGGAGCTGTTTTTT | CASSLVGGELFF
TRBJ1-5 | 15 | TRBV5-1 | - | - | TGCGCCAGCAGCCTGGACGTTGGGGGCAATCAGCCCCAGCATTTT | CASSLDVGGNQPQHF
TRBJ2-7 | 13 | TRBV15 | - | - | TGTGCCACCAGCAGACGTCTAGCATCCGAGCAGTACTTC | CATSRRLASEQYF
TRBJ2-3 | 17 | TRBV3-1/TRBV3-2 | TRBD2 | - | TGTGCCAGCAGCTCATGGACGGGGGGAGGTCGCACAGATACGCAGTATTTT | CASSSWTGGGRTDTQYF
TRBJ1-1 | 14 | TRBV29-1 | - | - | TGCAGCGCCGGACGGGGGACGGGGAACACTGAAGCTTTCTTT | CSAGRGTGNTEAFF
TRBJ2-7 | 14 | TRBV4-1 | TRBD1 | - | TGCGCCAGCAGCCAGAGGGACAGGGGACACGAGCAGTACTTC | CASSQRDRGHEQYF